The entry below gives a single T cell receptor beta chain sequence along with its context. No cognate antigen has been identified for it. Within one base of it there is no much larger clone, and no base qualities were kept. The receptor library was made with the immunoSEQ multiplex PCR assay. For the multiplex PCR, a mixture combining 60 forward primers for TCR Vbeta segments and 13 reverse primers for TCR Jbeta segments was used. Amplification of the CDR3 region of rearranged TCR beta genes was performed with a multiplex PCR assay on genomic DNA. On the Illumina HiSeq System, the amplified TCR beta libraries were sequenced as 87-base-pair reads. For the original study's pipeline: A later analysis tallied 75 million to 85 million unique TCR beta chains across the 666 repertoires, and some 12 million of those chains were shared by two or more donors. To remove PCR and sequencing errors, raw reads were error-corrected and collapsed into unique sequences using a nearest-neighbor algorithm that merged closely related sequences. V, D and J gene segments were assigned by aligning CDR3 sequences to IMGT reference sequences. For a sequence to be retained, a match of at least six nucleotides to both a V gene segment and a J gene segment was required. Rearrangements were classified as productive when the CDR3 lacked stop codons and remained in frame with V and J, and all other rearrangements were classified as non-productive. Following IMGT convention, CDR3 was defined as the stretch from the second conserved V-encoded cysteine to the conserved J-encoded phenylalanine. The earlier analysis of approximately 590 of the donors excluded any sequence lacking an unambiguous match to a single V gene segment. An earlier analysis of several hundred of the donors classified V segments as functional when productive rearrangements were above 56.7% and as segregating when the standard deviation between donors was above 5%. A statistical classification framework was built to diagnose cytomegalovirus status from the catalog of TCR beta chain sequences. A later analysis assigned V and J genes by comparing TCR nucleotide sequences with IMGT/GENE-DB human TR gene sequences. A later analysis assigned CDR3 sequences and most-parsimonious VDJ recombination scenarios with the TCRdist pipeline. In a later analysis, each TCR beta chain was defined by its CDR3 amino acid sequence together with its V-gene family, and reads lacking a unique V-gene family were excluded. To address suspected cross-contamination and a sequencing artifact, a later analysis removed roughly 580 highly shared, low-generation-probability nucleotide sequences. For each public chain, a later analysis derived a clonal expansion index from normalized ranks of inferred template counts within each repertoire. In a later analysis, generation probabilities were computed with a VDJ recombination model fitted to out-of-frame rearrangements, and the resulting probabilities were checked against IGoR. A later analysis scored TCR-TCR, TCR-HLA and TCR-CMV co-occurrence with hypergeometric tests, applying a repertoire-size bias correction to TCR pairs. A later analysis estimated false discovery rates by permuting HLA or CMV assignments 20 times. In a later analysis, co-occurring TCRs were grouped using DBSCAN, with TCRdist sequence similarity added in when clustering inside HLA-allele-positive subsets. For co-occurrence clustering, repertoires with fewer than 30,000 or more than 120,000 public chains were excluded, along with roughly five repertoires with anomalous nucleotide sharing. In TCRdb, the immuneACCESS table is reduced to in-frame sequences with V and J assigned. These tables do not hold every clone; where another copy was compared, an unresolved V gene accounts for under half, and the others remain unexplained. For V, J and clone size, that table is used; D and trimming come from the DNA. This sample lists approximately 150,000 clones; about four fifths were detected once. Clones ranked in the top ten supply around 2.5% of the sample.

V drops 1 base and J drops 0 bases, leaving 9 bases in between. The germline V gene (reference sequence) gives CDR1 as LNHNV and CDR2 as YYDKDF. Inclusive of the bounding cysteine and phenylalanine, the CDR3 is 15 residues long. Just CDR3 DNA is preserved here, 45 bases in frame from base 1. The data are from a study of cytomegalovirus exposure and HLA in healthy donors (dated by TCRdb to the late 2010s). Describing the broader study: In an earlier analysis of fewer than 750 of the donors, 250 to 300 Gb of sequence data and about 110 million unique TCR beta sequences from 180 million or so T cells were reported. Roughly 320 gigabases of sequencing data and approximately 92 million unique TCR sequences made up an early release that covered nearly 650 HLA-typed donors. Among the roughly 410 genotyped donors, around 81% belonged to the genetic ancestry cluster associated with self-reported Caucasian donors. The study aimed to test whether signatures of past pathogen exposure could be identified by cataloging public T cell receptors. Using immunosequencing, the study profiled T cell repertoires from 550 to 750 subjects and related those repertoires to cytomegalovirus serostatus. Along with the approximately 700-subject first cohort, a separate validation cohort of some 130 different subjects was used. The study combined high-throughput TCR immunosequencing, statistical association of individual TCRs with disease status, and machine learning to predict cytomegalovirus infection status. A later analysis re-analyzed previously published TCR beta repertoires from roughly 630 donors and added high-resolution HLA genotyping to study TCR occurrence patterns. Rather than drawing on any new phenotypic data, the later analysis identified candidate immune exposures from TCR beta sequences and the way those sequences occurred across donors. In an earlier analysis of roughly 580 of the donors, high-throughput TCR beta sequencing was used to judge whether each TCR beta V gene segment behaved as functional or pseudogenic. Donor age, sex, ethnicity and CMV serostatus were compiled alongside the repertoire data. In a later genetic analysis, genome-wide SNP genotypes for about 55% of the roughly 700 donors were used, and that subset was treated as a discovery cohort. All discovery cohort repertoires had been generated using a single sequencing platform. Both class I and class II loci were covered by HLA typing, at four-digit resolution. The number of typed donors differed by locus: 629-630 for A, B, C, DRB1 and DQB1; 500 to 550 for DQA1; 606 for DPA1; and 400 to 480 for DPB1. Roughly 5 DR-DQ haplotypes were handled as single units for association and clustering, since linkage in the cohort was strong. Across approximately 400 genotyped donors of the cohort, an average of about 200,000 unique TCR beta nucleotide sequences per donor were sequenced, and approximately 19% of those sequences were non-productive. Study-wide conclusions, independent of this receptor: At a false discovery rate of 0.05, a later analysis linked fewer than 20,000 TCR beta sequences to specific HLA alleles. Most TCR sequences were seen in very few donors, while some public TCRs were found in many individuals. Strong co-occurrence of HLA alleles, especially DR and DQ, made assigning TCR associations to individual alleles difficult. An association between a missense DCLRE1C variant and V-gene and J-gene trimming of TCR beta chains was found in a later genetic analysis and replicated in an independent cohort. Linkage disequilibrium might explain the correlated functional status among segregating V segments, but an unknown experimental factor could not be ruled out. CMV serostatus was the only immune exposure information available for the cohort. In this cohort, only TCR beta chains were sequenced, and detectable features were limited by the absence of alpha or paired-chain data. HLA typing was unavailable for some donors at each locus, so association tests used only the typed subset. Broadly in line with IMGT annotations, most TCR beta V segments showed up in productive rearrangements about 87% or about 30% of the time in an earlier analysis of 450 to 750 of the donors. In vitro tests confirmed that three of the cytomegalovirus-associated TCR beta chains recognize cytomegalovirus antigens. A later analysis found that TCR association rates varied across HLA loci, with DRB1 alleles showing the most associated TCRs and HLA-C alleles the fewest. Compared with the roughly 700-donor mean, donors in an Asian-associated ancestry cluster had fewer N-insertions in productive TCRs, according to a later genetic analysis. A later analysis found that most CMV-associated TCR beta chains appeared HLA-restricted, with HLA associations seemingly driven largely by CMV exposure. The 87-base-pair reads could not distinguish some IMGT-functional V segments, including TRBV6-2 and TRBV6-3, so those segments were excluded. Roughly uniform sequencing depth across donors was assumed in presence/absence analyses, although this assumption may not hold. The sequencing pipeline was judged likely to have produced a cluster of highly shared sequence variants as a technical artifact. In a later analysis, several top co-occurrence clusters were reported to appear linked to parvovirus B19, influenza, CMV and Epstein-Barr virus. In the study, 150 to 200 TCR beta chains were listed as associated with cytomegalovirus. The authors suggested that the approach could potentially be extended to other disease states and immunological phenotypes. Some 16 rarely observed V segments, including chromosome 9 orphons, were excluded from the earlier analysis of about 500 of the donors because counts were too low. A further reported finding was that TCR beta sequences accurately predicted the HLA-A and HLA-B alleles for most subjects in the first cohort. In a later analysis, HLA-associated TCR beta chains were found to be more clonally expanded and to have lower generation probabilities than equally common non-associated chains. In both the original and validation cohorts, the classifier was reported to diagnose cytomegalovirus status with high specificity and sensitivity.

The cohort comprised approximately 700 healthy bone marrow donors. Cohort members were all nominally healthy when sampled, although unrecorded immune exposures were likely present. The donor was CMV seropositive and belonged to the group of 270 or so seropositive cohort members. A peripheral blood sample was provided by each donor, and peripheral blood mononuclear cells were used for TCR beta sequencing. Genomic DNA extraction from the blood cell samples was performed with the Qiagen DNeasy Blood Extraction Kit. This TCR derives from a woman aged 18-29 years in good health and CMV-seropositive. This chain joins TRBV15 to TRBJ1-1; the D gene is possibly TRBD1, with 5 bases matching. Sequenced input: PBMCs. Read as DNA, the sequence is TGTGCCACCAGCAGAGTTGGGGGGATGAACACTGAAGCTTTCTTT. This translates into CATSRVGGMNTEAFF.